What follows are 3 T cell receptor beta chains derived from one specimen sequenced in a study of spatial heterogeneity in lung cancer. MiXCR, applied by TCRdb to the 5' RACE reads, yields one record per CDR3 protein. In the table there are roughly 120,000 distinct CDR3 sequences, roughly an eighth of which are singletons. Time point noted: blood at routine non-recurrence follow-up after resection. Whole RNA obtained from tumor, nontumor lung or frozen PBMC underwent sequencing without sorting. Here the sequenced sample was PBMCs, taken at follow-up. The receptors here all came from a male donor with early-stage non-small cell lung cancer.

This clonotype showed up just a few times. The rearrangement uses TRBV5-1 and TRBJ2-2, with 7 nucleotides matching TRBD1. With V trimmed by 1 base and J by 0 bases, 3 bases remained unmatched. The germline V gene encodes CDR1 SGHRS and CDR2 YFSETQ. This CDR3 contains 16 residues. CDR3 nucleotide sequence: TGCGCCAGCAGCTTGCAGGGACAGTCGAACACCGGGGAGCTGTTTTTT. This sequence encodes CASSLQGQSNTGELFF.

This clonotype has at least ten counts. The V gene is TRBV7-9, the J gene TRBJ1-4; no reliable D call. In germline, CDR1 is SEHNR, CDR2 FQNEAQ (reference sequence). Trimming took 1 base from V and 0 from J, leaving 6 bases between them. The CDR3 sequence is 15 residues long. The CDR3 is CASSLGASTNEKLFF. As DNA, the CDR3 is TGTGCCAGCAGCTTAGGAGCGTCAACTAATGAAAAACTGTTTTTT.

This clonotype came up many times. The chain employs TRBV6-2 or TRBV6-3 and TRBJ1-3; 8 bases map to TRBD1. This CDR3 has 18 amino acids. Germline CDR1 is MNHEY and CDR2 is SVGEGT. The ends lost 2 bases at V and 1 base at J; junction bases unmatched: 10. The CDR3 DNA is TGTGCCAGCAGTTACCGCTCCGGGACAGGAGTTTCTGGAAACACCATATATTTT. Its protein product is CASSYRSGTGVSGNTIYF.